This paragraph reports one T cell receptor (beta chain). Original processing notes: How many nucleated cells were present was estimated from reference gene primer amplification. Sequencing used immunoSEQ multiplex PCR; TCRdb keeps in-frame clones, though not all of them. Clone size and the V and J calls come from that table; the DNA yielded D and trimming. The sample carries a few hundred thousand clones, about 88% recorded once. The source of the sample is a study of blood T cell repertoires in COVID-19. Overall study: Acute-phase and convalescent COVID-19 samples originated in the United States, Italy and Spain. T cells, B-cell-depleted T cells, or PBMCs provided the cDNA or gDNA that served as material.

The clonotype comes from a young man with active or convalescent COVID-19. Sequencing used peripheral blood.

DNA of the CDR3: TGTGCCAGCAGTTTAGGTTCAGGGGGGTGGACCGGGGAGCTGTTTTTT. Amino acid sequence: CASSLGSGGWTGELFF. The V and J genes are TRBV27 and TRBJ2-2; TRBD1 is a possible D gene (7 bases). This CDR3 is built from 16 residues. CDR1 is MNHEY and CDR2 is SMNVEV in the germline V gene (reference sequence). V lost 2 bases, J lost 5 bases, and 15 bases lay in between.